This T cell receptor beta chain is drawn from a study of T cell responses to AZD1222 COVID-19 vaccine. About this clone: What it recognizes is unknown.

Study-wide points: Spike-specific TCRs gained breadth and depth after people received two AZD1222 doses.

Using immunoSEQ multiplex PCR, the repertoire was profiled, and TCRdb retains in-frame clones only, with some absent. The sample carries more than 85,000 clones, 87% recorded once. V lost 0 bases, J lost 2 bases, and 8 bases lay in between. Germline V gene data show CDR1 as SGHDN and CDR2 as FVKESK. This CDR3 region has 14 residues. The V gene is TRBV14, the J gene TRBJ2-7, with no clear D. The sequence came from an adult in good health. The specimen was peripheral blood, collected on day 0 of AZD1222 vaccination. This CDR3 is CASSQEIGTYEQYF. The CDR3 DNA is TGTGCCAGCAGCCAAGAGATTGGGACCTACGAGCAGTACTTC.